This note documents a single TCR beta chain sequence. Profiling relied on immunoSEQ multiplex PCR, and the TCRdb table lists in-frame clones only, not all of them. This sample carries approximately 94,000 clones, roughly 90% of them seen once, and the ten largest clones take 3% to 3.5%. The V end was cut by 0 bases, the J end by 9 bases, with 6 bases between. CDR1 is SGDLS, CDR2 YYNGEE, per germline. The CDR3 spans 12 residues. The record originates from a study of OX40 agonist ivuxolimab in advanced cancers. Sequencing used CD4+ or CD8+ T cells sorted from blood, obtained in a trial of the OX40 agonist ivuxolimab. The chain carries TRBV9 and TRBJ2-2, with D hard to call. This TCR was recovered from an adult with an advanced solid tumor such as melanoma, head and neck, liver or kidney cancer. The CDR3 sequence is CASSVGGRELFF. The DNA of the CDR3 is TGTGCCAGCAGCGTAGGAGGAAGGGAGCTGTTTTTT.